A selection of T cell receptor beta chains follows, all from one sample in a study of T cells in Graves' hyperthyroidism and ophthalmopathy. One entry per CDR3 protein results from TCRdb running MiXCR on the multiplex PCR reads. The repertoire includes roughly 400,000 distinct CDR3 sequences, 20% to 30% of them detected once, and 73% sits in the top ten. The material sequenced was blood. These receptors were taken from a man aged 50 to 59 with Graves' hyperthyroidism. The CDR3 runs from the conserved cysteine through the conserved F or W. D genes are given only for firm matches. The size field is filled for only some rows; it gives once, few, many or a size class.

CDR3aa: CASSYSSNLNTEAFF
CDR3nt: TGTGCCAGCAGTTACTCATCAAACTTGAACACTGAAGCTTTCTTT
len: 15
d_gene: .
v_gene: TRBV6-6
abundance: few
j_gene: TRBJ1-1

CDR3aa: CSVEVFGSGGYEQYF
CDR3nt: TGCAGCGTTGAAGTGTTTGGATCGGGGGGCTACGAGCAGTACTTC
len: 15
d_gene: TRBD2
v_gene: TRBV29-1
abundance: few
j_gene: TRBJ2-7

CDR3aa: CSAKQGKGYTF
CDR3nt: TGCAGTGCAAAACAGGGAAAAGGCTACACCTTC
len: 11
d_gene: .
v_gene: TRBV20-1
abundance: .
j_gene: TRBJ1-2

CDR3aa: CASSYEQYF
CDR3nt: TGTGCCAGCAGTTACGAGCAGTACTTC
len: 9
d_gene: .
v_gene: TRBV6-1
abundance: many
j_gene: TRBJ2-7

CDR3aa: CASSFKGTFGYGYTF
CDR3nt: TGTGCCAGCAGCTTCAAGGGGACCTTTGGCTATGGCTACACCTTC
len: 15
d_gene: .
v_gene: TRBV7-2
abundance: many
j_gene: TRBJ1-2

CDR3aa: CSARDRGGMGVNEKLFF
CDR3nt: TGCAGTGCTAGAGATCGTGGGGGTATGGGGGTTAATGAAAAACTGTTTTTT
len: 17
d_gene: .
v_gene: TRBV20-1
abundance: .
j_gene: TRBJ1-4

CDR3aa: CSVDQGGETQYF
CDR3nt: TGCAGCGTTGATCAAGGAGGTGAGACCCAGTACTTC
len: 12
d_gene: .
v_gene: TRBV29-1
abundance: few
j_gene: TRBJ2-5

CDR3aa: CASSLGQGLYNEQFF
CDR3nt: TGCGCCAGCAGCTTAGGACAGGGGTTATACAATGAGCAGTTCTTC
len: 15
d_gene: TRBD1
v_gene: TRBV5-1
abundance: .
j_gene: TRBJ2-1

CDR3aa: CASSDGTGGSYEQYF
CDR3nt: TGTGCCAGTAGTGACGGGACAGGGGGTTCCTACGAGCAGTACTTC
len: 15
d_gene: TRBD1
v_gene: TRBV19
abundance: .
j_gene: TRBJ2-7

CDR3aa: CASSSSRQGPFYEQYF
CDR3nt: TGTGCCAGCAGCTCCTCCCGGCAGGGGCCTTTCTACGAGCAGTACTTC
len: 16
d_gene: .
v_gene: TRBV3-1
abundance: few
j_gene: TRBJ2-7

CDR3aa: CASSLLSQGGNTEAFF
CDR3nt: TGTGCCAGCAGCTTGCTCTCACAGGGTGGCAACACTGAAGCTTTCTTT
len: 16
d_gene: .
v_gene: TRBV5-6
abundance: .
j_gene: TRBJ1-1

CDR3aa: CASSEKGALTLGTEAFF
CDR3nt: TGTGCCAGCAGCGAAAAGGGGGCCCTGACCTTGGGCACTGAAGCTTTCTTT
len: 17
d_gene: TRBD1
v_gene: TRBV9
abundance: .
j_gene: TRBJ1-1

CDR3aa: CASSLRIKQNIQYF
CDR3nt: TGTGCCAGCAGTTTACGAATCAAACAAAACATTCAGTACTTC
len: 14
d_gene: .
v_gene: TRBV28
abundance: many
j_gene: TRBJ2-4

CDR3aa: CASSPGQSTTNEKLFF
CDR3nt: TGCGCCAGCAGCCCGGGACAGAGCACAACTAATGAAAAACTGTTTTTT
len: 16
d_gene: TRBD1
v_gene: TRBV4-1
abundance: few
j_gene: TRBJ1-4

CDR3aa: CASSLTSGFLETQYF
CDR3nt: TGTGCCAGCAGTTTGACTAGCGGCTTCTTAGAGACCCAGTACTTC
len: 15
d_gene: TRBD2
v_gene: TRBV28
abundance: many
j_gene: TRBJ2-5

CDR3aa: CASSTYQQGGITEAFF
CDR3nt: TGTGCCAGCAGTACTTACCAACAGGGGGGAATAACTGAAGCTTTCTTT
len: 16
d_gene: TRBD1
v_gene: TRBV12-3/TRBV12-4
abundance: few
j_gene: TRBJ1-1

CDR3aa: CASRPARGTAVEAFF
CDR3nt: TGTGCCAGCAGACCAGCAAGAGGGACGGCAGTTGAAGCTTTCTTT
len: 15
d_gene: .
v_gene: TRBV12-3/TRBV12-4
abundance: .
j_gene: TRBJ1-1

CDR3aa: CASSRTPPGQGRTEAFF
CDR3nt: TGTGCCAGCTCGCGAACCCCCCCGGGACAGGGGAGGACTGAAGCTTTCTTT
len: 17
d_gene: TRBD1
v_gene: TRBV18
abundance: .
j_gene: TRBJ1-1

CDR3aa: CASSLLWENEQYF
CDR3nt: TGTGCCAGCAGCTTACTTTGGGAGAACGAGCAGTACTTC
len: 13
d_gene: .
v_gene: TRBV7-9
abundance: few
j_gene: TRBJ2-7

CDR3aa: CASSTPGIGTEAFF
CDR3nt: TGTGCCAGCAGTACCCCAGGGATTGGCACTGAAGCTTTCTTT
len: 14
d_gene: .
v_gene: TRBV28
abundance: .
j_gene: TRBJ1-1

CDR3aa: CASSPQGTHFYNEQFF
CDR3nt: TGTGCCAGCAGCCCCCAAGGGACACATTTTTACAATGAGCAGTTCTTC
len: 16
d_gene: .
v_gene: TRBV11-1
abundance: many
j_gene: TRBJ2-1

CDR3aa: CASSLGSTVGEKAFF
CDR3nt: TGTGCCAGCAGCTTAGGATCTACGGTGGGTGAAAAAGCTTTCTTT
len: 15
d_gene: .
v_gene: TRBV13
abundance: .
j_gene: TRBJ1-1

CDR3aa: CASSYQGVTEAFF
CDR3nt: TGTGCCAGCAGTTACCAGGGTGTCACTGAAGCTTTCTTT
len: 13
d_gene: .
v_gene: TRBV27
abundance: .
j_gene: TRBJ1-1

CDR3aa: CASSRTQGGEQYF
CDR3nt: TGTGCCAGCAGCCGAACTCAGGGGGGCGAGCAGTACTTC
len: 13
d_gene: .
v_gene: TRBV3-1
abundance: .
j_gene: TRBJ2-7

CDR3aa: CASSVGNSGHNEQFF
CDR3nt: TGTGCCAGCAGCGTAGGAAATAGCGGTCACAATGAGCAGTTCTTC
len: 15
d_gene: .
v_gene: TRBV9
abundance: .
j_gene: TRBJ2-1

CDR3aa: CASSFQGQRTDTQYF
CDR3nt: TGTGCCAGCAGCTTCCAAGGGCAGCGCACAGATACGCAGTATTTT
len: 15
d_gene: .
v_gene: TRBV7-2
abundance: few
j_gene: TRBJ2-3

CDR3aa: CASSESRRYGYAF
CDR3nt: TGTGCCAGCAGTGAGAGTCGGCGGTACGGCTACGCCTTC
len: 13
d_gene: .
v_gene: TRBV7-2
abundance: .
j_gene: TRBJ1-2

CDR3aa: CASSYGAGAGEQYF
CDR3nt: TGTGCCAGCAGCTATGGCGCGGGAGCTGGCGAGCAGTACTTC
len: 14
d_gene: TRBD2
v_gene: TRBV11-2
abundance: .
j_gene: TRBJ2-7

CDR3aa: CASGSGSGNTIYF
CDR3nt: TGTGCCAGCGGAAGCGGTTCTGGAAACACCATATATTTT
len: 13
d_gene: .
v_gene: TRBV11-3
abundance: .
j_gene: TRBJ1-3

CDR3aa: CASSQPGTSADNEQFF
CDR3nt: TGTGCCAGCAGCCAACCCGGGACTAGCGCGGACAATGAGCAGTTCTTC
len: 16
d_gene: TRBD2
v_gene: TRBV3-1
abundance: .
j_gene: TRBJ2-1